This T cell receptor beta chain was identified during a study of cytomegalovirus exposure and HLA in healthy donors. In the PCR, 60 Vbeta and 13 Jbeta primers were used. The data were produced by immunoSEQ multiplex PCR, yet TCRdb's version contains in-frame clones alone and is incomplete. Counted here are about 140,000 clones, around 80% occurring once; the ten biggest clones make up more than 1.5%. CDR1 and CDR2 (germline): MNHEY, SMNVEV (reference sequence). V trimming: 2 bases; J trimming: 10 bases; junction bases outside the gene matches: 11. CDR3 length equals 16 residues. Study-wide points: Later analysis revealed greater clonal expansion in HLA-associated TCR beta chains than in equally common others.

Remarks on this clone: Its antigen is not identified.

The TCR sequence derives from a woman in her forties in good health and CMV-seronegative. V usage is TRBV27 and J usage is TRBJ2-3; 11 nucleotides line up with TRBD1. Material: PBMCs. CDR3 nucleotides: TGTGCCAGCAGTTTAAACCCCGGACAGGGGGCTAGGGCGCAGTATTTT. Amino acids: CASSLNPGQGARAQYF.